The 24 T cell receptor beta chains below come from one sample, sequenced in a study of breast tumors, draining lymph nodes, adjacent tissues. Using its own MiXCR run on the multiplex PCR reads, TCRdb lists one record per CDR3 protein. The table has approximately 230,000 distinct CDR3 sequences, 30% to 35% seen once. Breast cancer patients provided tissue from their axillary draining lymph nodes. The sequenced sample consisted of axillary lymph node tissue. The source is a female donor with breast cancer. Some clones in this sample may be carry-over from other donors' samples.

The V call is TRBV7-2, the J call TRBJ2-7; a weak D match, TRBD1 (7 bases). Trimming took off 1 base at V and 5 bases at J, with 18 bases between the two ends. CDR3 size: 16 residues. Germline V gene lookup returns CDR1 SGHTA and CDR2 FQGNSA. The CDR3 DNA is TGTGCCAGCAGCTTAGGGGGGTCAGGGGGGCGTGACGAGCAGTACTTC. It codes for CASSLGGSGGRDEQYF. Full variable domain (missing parts from reference TRBV7-2 and TRBJ2-7): GAGVSQSPSNKVTEKGKDVELRCDPISGHTALYWYRQSLGQGLEFLIYFQGNSAPDKSGLPSDRFSAERTGGSVSTLTIQRTQQEDSAVYLCASSLGGSGGRDEQYFGPGTRLTVT.

The chain employs TRBV29-1 and TRBJ2-2; 9 bases match TRBD1. J lost 7 bases, V lost 6 bases, and 6 bases had no gene match. Germline lookup yields CDR1 SQVTM and CDR2 ANQGSEA. The CDR3 spans 13 residues. The CDR3 DNA follows: TGCAGCGTCCCGGGACAGGGATTCGGGGAGCTGTTTTTT. Amino acid sequence: CSVPGQGFGELFF.

The chain joins TRBV2 to TRBJ1-2; tentative D call: TRBD1 (5 bases). Germline V gene data show CDR1 as SNHLY and CDR2 as FYNNEI. The CDR3 covers 12 residues. The V gene lost 4 bases and the J gene lost 7 bases, with 10 bases spanning the gap. CDR3 DNA sequence: TGTGCCAGCAGTGTTCAGGGTTCTGGCTACACCTTC. Amino acid sequence: CASSVQGSGYTF.

The sample holds a few counts of this clonotype. The chain recombines TRBV6-1 with TRBJ2-1; D not resolved. Germline V lookup: CDR1 MNHNS, CDR2 SASEGT. With 3 bases removed from V and 9 bases from J, the gap between germline ends came to 12 bases. The CDR3 extends over 13 amino acids. CDR3 amino acids: CASSEMDVGEQFF. In nucleotides, the CDR3 is TGTGCCAGCAGTGAGATGGATGTTGGTGAGCAGTTCTTC.

This clonotype has ten or more counts. The CDR3 sequence: CSARLGASSYNEQFF. The CDR3 DNA follows: TGCAGTGCTAGATTGGGGGCTAGCTCCTACAATGAGCAGTTCTTC. V usage is TRBV20-1 and J usage is TRBJ2-1, with TRBD1 as a possible D gene (6 bases). Germline lookup yields CDR1 DFQATT and CDR2 SNEGSKA (reference sequence). The CDR3 is 15 residues long. Trimming took 2 bases from V and 0 from J, leaving 11 bases between them.

V gene TRBV6-4 combines with J gene TRBJ2-5; D is unresolved. Germline CDR1 reads MRHNA; CDR2 reads SNTAGT. The CDR3 is 12 residues long. Deletions cut 6 bases from V and 4 bases from J, with 9 bases between. The CDR3, as DNA: TGTGCCAGCAGGGGGAAGGGAGAGACCCAGTACTTC. Its translation is CASRGKGETQYF.

As for this clonotype: Possible read error: a much larger clone is one base away. This chain joins TRBV20-1 and TRBJ2-7, with D possibly TRBD1 on 5 matching bases. Per germline, CDR1 DFQATT and CDR2 SNEGSKA (reference sequence). The CDR3 loop spans 11 amino acids. In DNA form, the CDR3 reads TGCAGTGCTAAAACAGGTTACGAGCAGTCCTTC. This encodes CSAKTGYEQSF.

This clonotype was counted ten times or more. The V call is TRBV7-2, the J call TRBJ2-5; 8 bases align to TRBD2. The CDR3 has 16 residues. CDR1 is SGHTA, CDR2 FQGNSA, per germline. With V trimmed by 7 bases and J by 5 bases, 15 bases remained unmatched. CDR3 DNA: TGTGCCAGCACCTCTAGGACTAGCTTGGGCGATGAGACCCAGTACTTC. Amino acid sequence: CASTSRTSLGDETQYF. The full variable domain, completed using reference TRBV7-2 and TRBJ2-5, is GAGVSQSPSNKVTEKGKDVELRCDPISGHTALYWYRQSLGQGLEFLIYFQGNSAPDKSGLPSDRFSAERTGGSVSTLTIQRTQQEDSAVYLCASTSRTSLGDETQYFGPGTRLLVL.

This clonotype showed up just once. It may be a read error: a sequence one base away is much more abundant. The chain is built from TRBV4-2 and TRBJ1-4; D is undetermined. There are 12 residues in the CDR3. V dropped 2 bases and J dropped 7 bases, with 5 bases sitting between them. Germline V gives CDR1 LGHNA, CDR2 YNFKEQ. The CDR3 loop is CASSQNVEKLFF. CDR3 DNA: TGTGCCAGCAGCCAAAACGTTGAAAAACTGTTTTTT.

This clonotype was seen ten or more times. The chain combines TRBV30 with TRBJ2-2; D is possibly TRBD1 (5 bases). Trimming cost V 6 bases and J 0 bases, with 11 bases left between them. This CDR3 has 14 residues. Looked up from germline, CDR1 is GTSNPN and CDR2 is SVGIG (reference sequence). The CDR3 is CACPGHSNTGELFF. The CDR3 DNA reads TGTGCCTGTCCCGGACATTCGAACACCGGGGAGCTGTTTTTT.

As to this clonotype: This could be a read error, since a much larger clone is one nucleotide away. This chain uses TRBV5-6 with TRBJ2-7, with D perhaps TRBD2 (5 bases). The CDR3 has 12 residues. Germline V CDR1 and CDR2: SGHDT, YYEEEE. Trimming took 2 bases from V and 6 from J, leaving 9 bases between them. The DNA of the CDR3 is TGTGCCAGCAGCTTCCGGGGAACCGAGCAGTACTTC. Translation gives CASSFRGTEQYF.

V gene TRBV20-1 combines with J gene TRBJ2-1; 7 nucleotides line up with TRBD1. J was trimmed by 4 bases and V by 4 bases; bases with no gene match: 4. This CDR3 has 13 residues. The germline gives CDR1 DFQATT, CDR2 SNEGSKA (reference sequence). CDR3 loop: CSAMGQLYNEQFF. Written as DNA, the CDR3 is TGCAGTGCTATGGGACAGCTTTACAATGAGCAGTTCTTC.

Only a few counts were recorded for this clonotype. CDR3 sequence (DNA): TGCGCCAGCAGCTACGGGGAGCTGTTTTTT. This codes for CASSYGELFF. The chain has TRBV5-1 and TRBJ2-2; D not certain. The CDR3 is 10 residues long. The germline gives CDR1 SGHRS, CDR2 YFSETQ. The V end lost 3 bases, the J end lost 7 bases, and 1 base lay between the germline ends.

The chain couples TRBV3-1 to TRBJ2-1, with TRBD1 as a possible D gene (6 bases). Germline values: CDR1 LGHDT, CDR2 YNNKEL (reference sequence). The CDR3 spans 14 residues. V lost 1 base, J lost 9 bases, and 13 bases lay in between. CDR3 protein: CASSQGPAGVEQFF. For the CDR3, the DNA is TGTGCCAGCAGCCAAGGTCCCGCAGGGGTTGAGCAGTTCTTC.

This clonotype has at least ten counts. V usage is TRBV2 and J usage is TRBJ2-3, with D possibly matching TRBD2 (6 bases). Trimming left V 1 base short and J 3 bases short, with 8 bases between. The CDR3 covers 14 residues. Germline CDR1 SNHLY, CDR2 FYNNEI. As DNA, the CDR3 is TGTGCCAGCAGTGAAGTGGGAGGTACAGATACGCAGTATTTT. Protein product: CASSEVGGTDTQYF.

At least ten counts were recorded for this clonotype. The genes are TRBV2 and TRBJ2-3; D might be TRBD2 (5 bases). The CDR3 extends over 16 amino acids. Trimming took off 8 bases at V and 0 bases at J, with 18 bases between the two ends. Germline-derived CDR1 and CDR2 are SNHLY and FYNNEI. CDR3 in amino acids: CASSQPAWRSTDTQYF. The CDR3 bases are TGTGCCAGCTCCCAGCCTGCCTGGAGGAGCACAGATACGCAGTATTTT. The entire variable domain, with the rest obtained from reference TRBV2 and TRBJ2-3, is as follows: EPEVTQTPSHQVTQMGQEVILRCVPISNHLYFYWYRQILGQKVEFLVSFYNNEISEKSEIFDDQFSVERPDGSNFTLKIRSTKLEDSAMYFCASSQPAWRSTDTQYFGPGTRLTVL.

The chain links TRBV18 to TRBJ2-1; tentatively, D is TRBD1 (5 bases). The length of the CDR3 is 15 residues. The germline gives CDR1 KGHSH, CDR2 LQKENI. The germline V and J ends were trimmed by 4 bases and 2 bases, with 12 bases remaining between them. CDR3 region: CASSLVPGTYNEQFF. In DNA, the CDR3 is TGTGCCAGCTCACTGGTCCCAGGGACCTACAATGAGCAGTTCTTC.

This clonotype was observed at least ten times. This chain links TRBV9 with TRBJ2-7; TRBD2 matches 8 bases. V was pared by 6 bases and J by 5 bases, with 7 bases of the junction left unmatched. The CDR3 totals 13 residues. CDR1 and CDR2 from the germline V gene are SGDLS and YYNGEE. CDR3 sequence: CASNPGGGHEQYF. Written as DNA, the CDR3 is TGTGCCAGCAACCCGGGGGGGGGCCACGAGCAGTACTTC.

Worth noting for this clonotype: The missing conserved phenylalanine or tryptophan at the end of this CDR3 makes a read error likely. V usage is TRBV5-1 and J usage is TRBJ1-2, with 10 bases lining up with TRBD1. Germline V gene lookup returns CDR1 SGHRS and CDR2 YFSETQ. Unmatched junction bases numbered 6, after V lost 2 bases and J lost 2 bases. The CDR3 has 16 amino acids. In DNA, the CDR3 is TGCGCCAGCAGCTTAGGACAGGGGGGCACCAACTATGGCTACACCGTC. This translates into CASSLGQGGTNYGYTV.

This clonotype was observed at least ten times. The V gene is TRBV5-1, the J gene TRBJ2-3; tentatively, D is TRBD1 (6 bases). Germline values: CDR1 SGHRS, CDR2 YFSETQ. The V end was cut by 0 bases, the J end by 11 bases, with 13 bases between. This CDR3 is 13 amino acids long. The CDR3, as DNA: TGCGCCAGCAGCTTGGCCAGGGGAGAATGGCAGTATTTT. Residues: CASSLARGEWQYF.

Many counts were recorded for this clonotype. The chain recombines TRBV24-1 with TRBJ2-5, with 8 bases fitting TRBD2. There are 17 residues in the CDR3. V gave up 2 bases and J gave up 4 bases; unmatched junction bases: 11. CDR1 is KGHDR, CDR2 SFDVKD, per germline. CDR3 DNA: TGTGCCACCAGTGATTATACTAGCGGAGGGCTTAGAGAGACCCAGTACTTC. Protein: CATSDYTSGGLRETQYF.

This clonotype was seen at least ten times. The chain combines TRBV2 with TRBJ1-2; the D is unclear. Trimming stripped 3 bases from V and 8 bases from J, with 16 bases between. This CDR3 is 14 amino acids long. The germline CDR1 and CDR2 sequences are SNHLY and FYNNEI. The CDR3: CASSDIGLGKGYTF. CDR3 nucleotide sequence: TGTGCCAGCAGTGATATCGGGTTAGGAAAGGGCTACACCTTC.

This clonotype occurred a few times. This chain connects TRBV5-4 to TRBJ2-3; possibly TRBD2 for D (5 bases). Deletions cut 0 bases from V and 4 bases from J, with 12 bases between. The CDR3 covers 15 residues. Germline CDR1 is SGHNT and CDR2 is YYREEE (reference sequence). The CDR3 protein is CASSLGLRAPDTQYF. CDR3 coding DNA: TGTGCCAGCAGCTTGGGCCTGAGGGCCCCAGATACGCAGTATTTT.

The genes are TRBV5-1 and TRBJ1-4; D ambiguous. Germline assignment: CDR1 SGHRS and CDR2 YFSETQ. V was clipped by 2 bases and J by 5 bases, with 7 bases between them. The CDR3 is 13 residues long. The CDR3 loop reads CASSFGQNEKLFF. CDR3 DNA sequence: TGCGCCAGCAGCTTCGGGCAAAATGAAAAACTGTTTTTT.